The next 12 T cell receptor beta chains were all read from a single sample in a study of T cell repertoires in cytomegalovirus infection. From the reads, TCRdb called clonotypes with MiXCR, one entry per CDR3 protein. The sample has about 100,000 distinct CDR3 sequences; roughly 29% are singletons. These receptors' targets are unknown. The source was CD8+ T cells from cultured PBMCs, collected from culture after CMV antigen stimulation. The receptors were sampled from a human donor in good health (CMV status not recorded). Some clones in this sample may be carry-over from other donors' samples.

This chain joins TRBV7-2 and TRBJ1-3; a weak D match, TRBD1 (6 bases). The CDR3 sequence is 15 residues long. V dropped 2 bases and J dropped 2 bases, with 10 bases sitting between them. Germline V gives CDR1 SGHTA, CDR2 FQGNSA. The CDR3 DNA sequence: TGTGCCAGCAGCTTATCCAGGGGAACTGGAAACACCATATATTTT. The encoded protein is CASSLSRGTGNTIYF.

J is TRBJ2-3 and V is TRBV9; D is possibly TRBD2 (6 bases). V was pared by 0 bases and J by 2 bases, with 16 bases between. The CDR3 is 17 amino acids. The germline CDR1 and CDR2 sequences are SGDLS and YYNGEE. CDR3 in DNA: TGTGCCAGCAGCGTAGTGTCTCCGGGACTCCTCACAGATACGCAGTATTTT. Its translation: CASSVVSPGLLTDTQYF.

The gene calls are TRBV7-8 and TRBJ2-7, with a weak D call TRBD2 (6 bases). CDR1 is SGHVS and CDR2 is FQNEAQ in the germline V gene. The CDR3 is 13 residues long. With 5 bases removed from V and 2 bases from J, the gap between germline ends came to 10 bases. The CDR3 region is CASSLGGTYEQYF. The CDR3 DNA reads as TGTGCCAGCAGCCTAGGAGGGACCTACGAGCAGTACTTC.

The chain has TRBV7-9 and TRBJ1-3; D is possibly TRBD1 (6 bases). Germline V gives CDR1 SEHNR, CDR2 FQNEAQ (reference sequence). The CDR3 contains 17 residues. V lost 1 base and J lost 0, with 13 bases in between. This CDR3 reads CASSLGLQGLSGNTIYF. The CDR3 nucleotides read TGTGCCAGCAGCTTAGGCCTACAGGGCCTCTCTGGAAACACCATATATTTT.

This chain links TRBV11-3 with TRBJ1-2; 7 bases are shared with TRBD1. CDR1 SGHNT and CDR2 YENEEA come from the germline V gene. This CDR3 comprises 16 residues. The V segment lost 4 bases and the J segment 2 bases; nucleotides outside the gene matches: 10. The CDR3 loop is CASSSLASDRNYGYTF. DNA for the CDR3: TGTGCCAGCAGCTCCCTGGCCTCGGACAGGAACTATGGCTACACCTTC.

This clonotype was seen more than once but under ten times. This chain uses TRBV19 with TRBJ2-5; 7 bases agree with TRBD1. This CDR3 is built from 13 residues. The J segment lost 7 bases and the V segment lost 6 bases, leaving 8 bases of the junction unmatched. Germline V lookup: CDR1 LNHDA, CDR2 SQIVND (reference sequence). The CDR3 DNA is TGTGCCAGTAGCCAACAGGGGTGGGGGACCCAGTACTTC. Its translation is CASSQQGWGTQYF. Supplemented by reference TRBV19 and TRBJ2-5, the full variable domain reads DGGITQSPKYLFRKEGQNVTLSCEQNLNHDAMYWYRQDPGQGLRLIYYSQIVNDFQKGDIAEGYSVSREKKESFPLTVTSAQKNPTAFYLCASSQQGWGTQYFGPGTRLLVL.

The chain links TRBV2 to TRBJ2-1; TRBD1 or TRBD2 may be the D gene (5 bases each). This CDR3 region has 16 residues. Trimming left V 6 bases short and J 4 bases short, with 19 bases between. Germline CDR1 SNHLY, CDR2 FYNNEI. CDR3 protein: CASRLLGVGIYNEQFF. The CDR3 coding sequence is TGTGCCAGCAGGCTACTAGGGGTCGGAATTTACAATGAGCAGTTCTTC.

This clonotype showed up just a few times. The genes are TRBV27 and TRBJ2-1; TRBD1 aligns across 10 bases. Germline CDR1 MNHEY, CDR2 SMNVEV (reference sequence). V was clipped by 7 bases and J by 3 bases; unmatched bases: 6. The length of the CDR3 is 15 residues. CDR3 sequence: CASTPRDRGYNEQFF. The CDR3 bases are TGTGCCAGCACCCCCCGGGACAGGGGCTACAATGAGCAGTTCTTC.

The chain carries TRBV5-6 and TRBJ1-1; 7 nucleotides agree with TRBD1. With 1 base clipped from V and 0 bases from J, the junction kept 12 bases outside the gene matches. The CDR3 consists of 18 residues. Germline V gene data show CDR1 as SGHDT and CDR2 as YYEEEE. The CDR3 region is CASSLMRGRTVMNTEAFF. CDR3 bases: TGTGCCAGCAGCTTGATGAGGGGGCGGACTGTTATGAACACTGAAGCTTTCTTT.

This clonotype was observed a few times. This sequence joins TRBV7-6 and TRBJ2-1; perhaps TRBD2 as D (7 bases). This CDR3 is 15 amino acids long. Trimming took 1 base from V and 2 from J, leaving 9 bases between them. Germline values: CDR1 SGHVS, CDR2 FNYEAQ. CDR3 in amino acids: CASSLEGGTYNEQFF. The CDR3 nucleotides read TGTGCCAGCAGCTTAGAGGGGGGGACCTACAATGAGCAGTTCTTC.

This clonotype was found many times. V is TRBV7-9 and J is TRBJ2-5; D gene unclear. CDR1 and CDR2 from the germline V gene are SEHNR and FQNEAQ (reference sequence). V lost 1 base to trimming and J lost 5 bases, with 5 bases between them. This CDR3 has 12 residues. The CDR3 protein is CASSLESETQYF. The CDR3, as DNA: TGTGCCAGCAGCTTAGAGAGTGAGACCCAGTACTTC.

The chain uses TRBV28 and TRBJ2-7, with 10 nucleotides matching TRBD1. Trimming cost V 6 bases and J 5 bases; bases outside gene matches: 7. CDR3 size: 14 residues. CDR1 and CDR2 (germline): MDHEN, SYDVKM. Here the CDR3 DNA reads TGTGCCAGCAGCCTCGGGACAGGGGAGCACGAGCAGTACTTC. It encodes CASSLGTGEHEQYF. Using reference TRBV28 and TRBJ2-7 for the parts outside the CDR3, the full variable domain is DVKVTQSSRYLVKRTGEKVFLECVQDMDHENMFWYRQDPGLGLRLIYFSYDVKMKEKGDIPEGYSVSREKKERFSLILESASTNQTSMYLCASSLGTGEHEQYFGPGTRLTVT.